This T cell receptor beta chain was obtained from a study of OX40 agonist ivuxolimab in advanced cancers. Study-level information: Melanoma, hepatocellular carcinoma, head and neck or renal cell cancer occurred in dose-escalation patients. General study findings and limits: Relatively little clonal expansion, among the lowest observed, appeared in partial responders at 0.1-3.0 mg/kg.

Sequencing was performed with immunoSEQ multiplex PCR; in TCRdb, only in-frame clones are kept and a portion is missing. Here the sample spans about 23,000 clones, 84% being singletons. With respect to this clone: Its antigen is as yet unknown.

The V end lost 1 base, the J end lost 2 bases, and 11 bases lay between the germline ends. The CDR3 runs to 15 residues. From germline, CDR1 is MGHRA and CDR2 YSYEKL. This sequence originates from an adult with an advanced solid tumor such as melanoma, head and neck, liver or kidney cancer. The chain employs TRBV4-1 and TRBJ1-2; weak D call: TRBD1 (6 bases). This specimen consisted of CD4+ or CD8+ T cells sorted from blood, obtained in a trial of the OX40 agonist ivuxolimab. The CDR3 DNA is TGCGCCAGCAGCCAAGTTTCAGGGGTAAACTATGGCTACACCTTC. This codes for CASSQVSGVNYGYTF.